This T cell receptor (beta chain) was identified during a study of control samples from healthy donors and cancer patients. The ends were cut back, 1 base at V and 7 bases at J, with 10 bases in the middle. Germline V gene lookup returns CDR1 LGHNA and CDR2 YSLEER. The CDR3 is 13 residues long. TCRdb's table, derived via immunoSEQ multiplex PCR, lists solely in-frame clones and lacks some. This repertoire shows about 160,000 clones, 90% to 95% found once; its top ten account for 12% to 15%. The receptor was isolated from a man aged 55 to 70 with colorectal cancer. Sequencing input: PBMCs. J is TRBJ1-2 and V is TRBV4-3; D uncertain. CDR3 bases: TGCGCCAGCAGCCAAGGTGTCGGTTCTGGCTACACCTTC. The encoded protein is CASSQGVGSGYTF.